One sample yielded the 30 T cell receptor beta chains listed below, sequenced in a study of shared clonotypes between healthy human individuals (dated by TCRdb to between 2020 and 2021). Library generation was performed with the immunoSEQ multiplex PCR assay. Entries here come from immuneACCESS through TCRdb and include only in-frame sequences with V and J called. Some clones fail to appear in such tables; in the studies checked, an unresolved V gene covers under half of the shortfall, and the cause of the remainder is unknown. The sample table contains 660,000 or so clones; only one count was recorded for around 96% of them. The top ten hold 0.11% of the sample. CD8 naive samples consisted of CD45RO-negative cells that were positively selected for CCR7, yielding a CD45RA+CCR7+ population without TemRA cells. The sequenced sample was naive CD8+ T cells sorted from blood. The sample's cell subset or site, from its label and the paper: CD45RA+CCR7+. These receptors originate from a woman in her thirties in good health.

The rearrangement links TRBV28 to TRBJ2-1; 8 nucleotides agree with TRBD1. Germline V gives CDR1 MDHEN, CDR2 SYDVKM. This CDR3 spans 15 amino acids. V was clipped by 6 bases and J by 5 bases; unmatched bases: 9. The CDR3 bases are TGTGCCAGCAGCCTAGGACAGGGCTTTAACAATGAGCAGTTCTTC. Its translation is CASSLGQGFNNEQFF.

This sequence joins TRBV11-2 and TRBJ2-2, with 9 bases matching TRBD2. Germline V CDR1 and CDR2: SGHAT, FQNNGV. The CDR3 loop spans 15 amino acids. V lost 5 bases and J lost 11; bases outside the gene matches: 12. DNA of the CDR3: TGTGCCAGCAGCCCATTAGCGGGGGACAATCGCGAGCTGTTTTTT. Translating it yields CASSPLAGDNRELFF.

As for this clone: Other DNA sequences in this specimen translate into the identical CDR3. This sequence joins TRBV7-9 and TRBJ2-7; the D gene is possibly TRBD1 (6 bases). Germline lookup yields CDR1 SEHNR and CDR2 FQNEAQ (reference sequence). Trimming took 5 bases from V and 4 from J, leaving 9 bases between them. The CDR3 is made up of 12 amino acids. CDR3 protein: CASSPTGYEQYF. CDR3 bases: TGTGCCAGCAGCCCTACAGGGTACGAGCAGTACTTC.

The J gene is TRBJ1-2, the V gene TRBV30; TRBD1 might be the D (6 bases). CDR3 size: 13 residues. CDR1 GTSNPN and CDR2 SVGIG come from the germline V gene (reference sequence). V was shortened by 5 bases and J by 3 bases, with 13 bases between the two germline ends. The CDR3 DNA sequence: TGTGCCTGGTACAGGGACGTTGACTATGGCTACACCTTC. Translating gives CAWYRDVDYGYTF. The whole variable domain, remainder taken from reference TRBV30 and TRBJ1-2, is SQTIHQWPATLVQPVGSPLSLECTVEGTSNPNLYWYRQAAGRGLQLLFYSVGIGQISSEVPQNLSASRPQDRQFILSSKKLLLSDSGFYLCAWYRDVDYGYTFGSGTRLTVV.

This clone appeared a few times. The chain uses TRBV19 and TRBJ1-1; D is perhaps TRBD1 (5 bases). The V gene's germline CDR1 is LNHDA and CDR2 SQIVND (reference sequence). This CDR3 is 14 amino acids long. V lost 6 bases to trimming and J lost 1 base, with 12 bases between them. CDR3 nucleotide sequence: TGTGCCAGTAGCGCAGCGGGGGGGAACACTGAAGCTTTCTTT. It encodes CASSAAGGNTEAFF. Drawing the rest from reference TRBV19 and TRBJ1-1, the complete variable domain is DGGITQSPKYLFRKEGQNVTLSCEQNLNHDAMYWYRQDPGQGLRLIYYSQIVNDFQKGDIAEGYSVSREKKESFPLTVTSAQKNPTAFYLCASSAAGGNTEAFFGQGTRLTVV.

On this clone itself: A read error may account for a junction end that differs from germline. V is TRBV11-1 and J is TRBJ1-4; weak D call: TRBD1 (5 bases). This CDR3 has 15 residues. Per the germline V gene, CDR1 is SGHAT and CDR2 is FQDESV (reference sequence). In DNA, the CDR3 is TGTGCCAGCAGCTTAGGGCAGGGTTCTAACGAAAAACTGTTTTTT. This encodes CASSLGQGSNEKLFF.

The V and J genes are TRBV28 and TRBJ2-7, with TRBD1 as a possible D gene (6 bases). In germline, CDR1 is MDHEN, CDR2 SYDVKM. This CDR3 spans 15 amino acids. Trimming shortened V by 5 bases and J by 0 bases, and 14 bases separated the two germline ends. The CDR3 DNA is TGTGCCAGCAGTGTACCCCGGGACAACTCCTACGAGCAGTACTTC. The encoded protein is CASSVPRDNSYEQYF. The variable domain in full, with the rest retrieved from reference TRBV28 and TRBJ2-7, is DVKVTQSSRYLVKRTGEKVFLECVQDMDHENMFWYRQDPGLGLRLIYFSYDVKMKEKGDIPEGYSVSREKKERFSLILESASTNQTSMYLCASSVPRDNSYEQYFGPGTRLTVT.

The J gene is TRBJ2-2, the V gene TRBV27; D uncertain. The CDR3 contains 13 residues. Germline CDR1 is MNHEY and CDR2 is SMNVEV (reference sequence). V lost 3 bases and J 6 bases, leaving 8 bases between the germline ends. CDR3 sequence: CASSFREPGELFF. The CDR3 DNA follows: TGTGCCAGCAGTTTTAGGGAACCCGGGGAGCTGTTTTTT.

V usage is TRBV23-1 and J usage is TRBJ2-7; unclear D gene. TRBV23-1 is identified as an open reading frame with a role that is uncertain. V was clipped by 5 bases and J by 5 bases, with 16 bases between them. The CDR3 spans 14 residues. In DNA form, the CDR3 reads TGCGCCAGCAGTAGTGGCAACGCTCCCGACGAGCAGTACTTC. As protein: CASSSGNAPDEQYF.

The CDR3 coding sequence is TGTGCCAGTAGTATAGACAGCGGGAGATTCTACAATGAGCAGTTCTTC. Amino acid sequence: CASSIDSGRFYNEQFF. The rearrangement links TRBV19 to TRBJ2-1; 8 nucleotides match TRBD2. The CDR3 extends over 16 amino acids. CDR1 and CDR2 from the germline V gene are LNHDA and SQIVND (reference sequence). The V and J ends lost 0 bases and 3 bases, in that order; junction bases with no gene match: 4.

In its sample, this clone was seen once. The chain employs TRBV14 and TRBJ1-1, with D tentatively TRBD1 (6 bases). Trimming removed 0 bases from V and 4 bases from J, with 24 bases in between. There are 19 residues in the CDR3. Germline V lookup: CDR1 SGHDN, CDR2 FVKESK. For the CDR3, the DNA is TGTGCCAGCAGCCAAGATTCCGGACAGACTCGATTGCGGGTCACTGAAGCTTTCTTT. The encoded protein is CASSQDSGQTRLRVTEAFF.

The rearrangement uses TRBV19 and TRBJ1-5; D is uncertain. Trimming cost V 7 bases and J 3 bases, with 10 bases left between them. This CDR3 contains 13 residues. The germline gives CDR1 LNHDA, CDR2 SQIVND (reference sequence). Here the CDR3 DNA reads TGTGCCAGTAATCTACGGGACAATCAGCCCCAGCATTTT. Protein: CASNLRDNQPQHF.

Comment on this clone: This specimen includes other DNA sequences encoding the same CDR3. This sequence joins TRBV4-1 and TRBJ2-2; D unclear. The germline gives CDR1 MGHRA, CDR2 YSYEKL. The CDR3 is 11 amino acids. Trimming shortened V by 4 bases and J by 5 bases, and 2 bases separated the two germline ends. In nucleotides, the CDR3 is TGCGCCAGCAGCCTAACCGGGGAGCTGTTTTTT. Protein sequence: CASSLTGELFF.

This rearrangement joins TRBV4-1 to TRBJ2-1; the D is unclear. This CDR3 spans 15 amino acids. The germline V gene encodes CDR1 MGHRA and CDR2 YSYEKL. The V end was cut by 0 bases, the J end by 6 bases, with 12 bases between. CDR3: CASSQDRGAGNEQFF. CDR3 coding DNA: TGCGCCAGCAGCCAAGATCGCGGAGCCGGCAATGAGCAGTTCTTC.

The V gene is TRBV7-9, the J gene TRBJ2-7; D not certain. This CDR3 is built from 12 residues. The ends were cut back, 3 bases at V and 6 bases at J, with 9 bases in the middle. Germline V gene sequence: CDR1 SEHNR, CDR2 FQNEAQ (reference sequence). CDR3 protein: CASSFGASEQYF. In DNA form, the CDR3 reads TGTGCCAGCAGCTTTGGAGCGTCCGAGCAGTACTTC.

This sequence joins TRBV10-1 and TRBJ2-1; TRBD1 is a possible D gene (5 bases). This CDR3 region has 13 residues. Trimming pared 3 bases from V and 4 bases from J, leaving 7 bases between. Germline V CDR1 and CDR2: WNHNN, SYGVQD (reference sequence). CDR3 bases: TGCGCCAGCAGTGAAACAGGATACAATGAGCAGTTCTTC. Protein: CASSETGYNEQFF.

The J gene is TRBJ2-1, the V gene TRBV7-9; no clear D gene. The CDR3 length is 17 residues. Per germline, CDR1 SEHNR and CDR2 FQNEAQ (reference sequence). Trimming removed 5 bases from V and 7 bases from J, with 24 bases in between. CDR3 sequence: CASSHPSNPDPRNEQFF. CDR3 coding DNA: TGTGCCAGCAGCCATCCCTCGAACCCCGACCCTAGGAATGAGCAGTTCTTC.

The rearrangement joins TRBV25-1 to TRBJ1-2; 7 bases fit TRBD1. The germline gives CDR1 MGHDK, CDR2 SYGVNS. The CDR3 is 12 residues long. The J segment lost 3 bases and the V segment lost 6 bases, leaving 1 base of the junction unmatched. The CDR3: CASRGGDYGYTF. The CDR3 coding sequence is TGTGCCAGCAGAGGGGGCGACTATGGCTACACCTTC.

The rearrangement joins TRBV19 to TRBJ2-1; 10 bases are a match to TRBD2. Trimming cost V 5 bases and J 8 bases; bases outside gene matches: 15. Germline CDR1 reads LNHDA; CDR2 reads SQIVND (reference sequence). This CDR3 spans 17 amino acids. The CDR3 DNA reads as TGTGCCAGTAGTCCAGACCCTCTAGCGGGAGAATGGGATGAGCAGTTCTTC. Translating it yields CASSPDPLAGEWDEQFF. Based on the CDR3 plus reference TRBV19 and TRBJ2-1, the full variable domain is DGGITQSPKYLFRKEGQNVTLSCEQNLNHDAMYWYRQDPGQGLRLIYYSQIVNDFQKGDIAEGYSVSREKKESFPLTVTSAQKNPTAFYLCASSPDPLAGEWDEQFFGPGTRLTVL.

This clone was observed a handful of times. The chain has TRBV7-8 and TRBJ1-1, with D unresolved. Per the germline V gene, CDR1 is SGHVS and CDR2 is FQNEAQ. V was pared by 2 bases and J by 4 bases, with 5 bases between. The length of the CDR3 is 12 residues. Here the CDR3 DNA reads TGTGCCAGCAGCTTACGGGGCACTGAAGCTTTCTTT. This sequence encodes CASSLRGTEAFF.

The gene calls are TRBV6-6 and TRBJ1-2; no definite D call. Trimming stripped 0 bases from V and 5 bases from J, with 10 bases between. This CDR3 has 14 residues. CDR1 and CDR2 from the germline V gene are MNHNY and SVGAGI (reference sequence). The CDR3 DNA reads as TGTGCCAGCAGTTACTCGAGTATGGGGTATGGCTACACCTTC. Protein: CASSYSSMGYGYTF.

The chain is built from TRBV28 and TRBJ2-5; possibly TRBD2 for D (6 bases). The V end lost 11 bases, the J end lost 1 base, and 14 bases lay between the germline ends. Germline V gives CDR1 MDHEN, CDR2 SYDVKM. The CDR3 length is 13 residues. For the CDR3, the DNA is TGTGCCTCACGAGGAGGGAGCCAAGAGACCCAGTACTTC. Translating it yields CASRGGSQETQYF.

This clone was seen only once. This chain links TRBV7-6 with TRBJ2-5, with D unclear. V dropped 1 base and J dropped 1 base, with 4 bases sitting between them. Germline values: CDR1 SGHVS, CDR2 FNYEAQ. The CDR3 totals 13 residues. The CDR3 loop reads CASSLGGQETQYF. The CDR3 DNA reads TGTGCCAGCAGCTTAGGGGGCCAAGAGACCCAGTACTTC.

In its sample, this clone was seen once. V usage is TRBV14 and J usage is TRBJ1-1, with D possibly being TRBD1 (5 bases). Trimming took off 3 bases at V and 4 bases at J, with 9 bases between the two ends. This CDR3 is 13 amino acids long. Germline values: CDR1 SGHDN, CDR2 FVKESK. This CDR3 is CASSQGVTTEAFF. CDR3 nucleotide sequence: TGTGCCAGCAGCCAGGGGGTGACCACTGAAGCTTTCTTT. The full variable domain, with the rest looked up from reference TRBV14 and TRBJ1-1, is EAGVTQFPSHSVIEKGQTVTLRCDPISGHDNLYWYRRVMGKEIKFLLHFVKESKQDESGMPNNRFLAERTGGTYSTLKVQPAELEDSGVYFCASSQGVTTEAFFGQGTRLTVV.

The gene calls are TRBV27 and TRBJ2-1; 9 bases line up with TRBD2. The CDR3 length is 13 residues. CDR1 is MNHEY, CDR2 SMNVEV, per germline (reference sequence). V lost 6 bases to trimming and J lost 9 bases; unmatched junction nucleotides: 6. The CDR3 DNA reads TGTGCCAGCAGCCCCGGGACTAGCATTGAGCAGTTCTTC. Protein sequence: CASSPGTSIEQFF.

This clone was seen just once. The rearrangement joins TRBV6-1 to TRBJ2-7; 10 bases agree with TRBD2. Germline loops: CDR1 MNHNS, CDR2 SASEGT. Trimming cost V 4 bases and J 3 bases; bases outside gene matches: 9. The CDR3 is made up of 16 amino acids. CDR3 loop: CASSVLAGTLNYEQYF. The CDR3 region has the DNA TGTGCCAGCAGTGTACTAGCGGGAACCCTGAACTACGAGCAGTACTTC.

The rearrangement uses TRBV7-7 and TRBJ2-5; TRBD1 or TRBD2 may be the D gene (5 bases each). The V gene's germline CDR1 is SSHAT and CDR2 FNYEAQ (reference sequence). The CDR3 loop spans 14 amino acids. Trimming pared 3 bases from V and 5 bases from J, leaving 13 bases between. Here the CDR3 reads CASSFPGKGETQYF. The CDR3 DNA reads as TGTGCCAGCAGCTTTCCGGGAAAGGGGGAGACCCAGTACTTC.

The V call is TRBV27, the J call TRBJ2-1; TRBD1 agrees at 9 bases. CDR3 length: 14 residues. Germline CDR1 and CDR2: MNHEY and SMNVEV (reference sequence). The trim removed 5 bases at V and 2 bases at J, leaving 1 base unmatched. This CDR3 is CASSNRGPYNEQFF. The CDR3 region has the DNA TGTGCCAGCAGTAACAGGGGGCCCTACAATGAGCAGTTCTTC.

The chain uses TRBV4-1 and TRBJ2-2; D may match TRBD1 or TRBD2 (5 bases each). The CDR3 extends over 14 amino acids. CDR1 is MGHRA, CDR2 YSYEKL, per germline. Trimming left V 6 bases short and J 2 bases short, with 10 bases between. The CDR3 region is CASRTGPNTGELFF. The CDR3 nucleotides read TGCGCCAGCAGAACGGGACCAAACACCGGGGAGCTGTTTTTT.

The V gene is TRBV7-9, the J gene TRBJ1-4, with 8 bases fitting TRBD1. This CDR3 region has 17 residues. CDR1 and CDR2 (germline): SEHNR, FQNEAQ (reference sequence). The V and J ends lost 5 bases and 4 bases, in that order; junction bases with no gene match: 12. CDR3 coding DNA: TGTGCCAGCAGCGCGCAGGGGGCGTCCCATTTTAATGAAAAACTGTTTTTT. It translates to CASSAQGASHFNEKLFF.